One T cell receptor beta chain is described in this entry. This CDR3 is also generated by other DNA sequences in the sample. The source of the sample is a study of shared clonotypes between healthy human individuals. The naive CD8 population came from CD45RO-negative cells selected for CCR7, without terminally differentiated effector memory CD45RA+ cells. Clones were read by immunoSEQ multiplex PCR, and TCRdb kept only the in-frame ones, dropping some. Counted here are about 2.2 million clones, around 95% occurring once; the ten biggest clones make up less than 2%. Per germline, CDR1 MDHEN and CDR2 SYDVKM. The CDR3 has 15 amino acids. Trimming took 2 bases from V and 4 from J; bases not matched to a gene: 4.

The sample consisted of naive CD8+ T cells from PBMCs. The chain uses TRBV28 and TRBJ2-1, with 8 positions matching TRBD2. This TCR was sampled from a man aged 18 to 30 in good health. Some clones in this sample may be carry-over from other donors' samples. The CDR3 reads CASSLAGGAYNEQFF. DNA of the CDR3: TGTGCCAGCAGTTTAGCGGGAGGCGCTTACAATGAGCAGTTCTTC.